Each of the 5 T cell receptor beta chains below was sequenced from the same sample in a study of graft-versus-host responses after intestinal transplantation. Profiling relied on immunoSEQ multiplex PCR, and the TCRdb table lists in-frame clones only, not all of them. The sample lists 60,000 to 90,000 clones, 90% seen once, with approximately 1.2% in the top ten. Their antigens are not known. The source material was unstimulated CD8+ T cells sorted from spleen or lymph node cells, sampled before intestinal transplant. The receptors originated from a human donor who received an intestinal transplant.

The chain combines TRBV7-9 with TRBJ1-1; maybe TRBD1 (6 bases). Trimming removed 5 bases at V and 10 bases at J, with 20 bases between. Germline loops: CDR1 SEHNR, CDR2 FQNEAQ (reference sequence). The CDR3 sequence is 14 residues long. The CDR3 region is CASSPVLGANGAFF. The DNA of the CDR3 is TGTGCCAGCAGCCCAGTCCTGGGGGCGAATGGAGCTTTCTTT.

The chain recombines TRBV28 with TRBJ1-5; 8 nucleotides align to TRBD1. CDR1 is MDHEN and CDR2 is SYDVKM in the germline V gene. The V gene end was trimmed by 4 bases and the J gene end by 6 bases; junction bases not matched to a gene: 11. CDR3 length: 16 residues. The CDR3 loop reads CASSSGTPTGGQPQHF. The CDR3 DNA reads TGTGCCAGCAGTTCCGGGACGCCAACAGGGGGTCAGCCCCAGCATTTT.

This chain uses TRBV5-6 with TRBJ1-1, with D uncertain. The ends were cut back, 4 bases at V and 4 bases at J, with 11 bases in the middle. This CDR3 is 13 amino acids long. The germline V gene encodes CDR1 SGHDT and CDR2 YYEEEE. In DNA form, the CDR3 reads TGTGCCAGCAGCGCTGTTGCCAGCACTGAAGCTTTCTTT. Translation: CASSAVASTEAFF.

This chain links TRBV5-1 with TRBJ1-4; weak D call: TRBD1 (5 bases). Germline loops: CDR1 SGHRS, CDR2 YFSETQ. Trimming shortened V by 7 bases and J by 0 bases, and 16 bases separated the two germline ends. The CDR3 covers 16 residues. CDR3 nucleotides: TGCGCCAGCTCGAAATCAGGGATTGCAACTAATGAAAAACTGTTTTTT. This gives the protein CASSKSGIATNEKLFF.

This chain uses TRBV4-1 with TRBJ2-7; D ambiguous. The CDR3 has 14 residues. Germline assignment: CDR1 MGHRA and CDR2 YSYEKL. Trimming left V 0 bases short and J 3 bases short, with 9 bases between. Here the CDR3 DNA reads TGCGCCAGCAGCCAAGAGAACAGAGACTACGAGCAGTACTTC. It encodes CASSQENRDYEQYF.